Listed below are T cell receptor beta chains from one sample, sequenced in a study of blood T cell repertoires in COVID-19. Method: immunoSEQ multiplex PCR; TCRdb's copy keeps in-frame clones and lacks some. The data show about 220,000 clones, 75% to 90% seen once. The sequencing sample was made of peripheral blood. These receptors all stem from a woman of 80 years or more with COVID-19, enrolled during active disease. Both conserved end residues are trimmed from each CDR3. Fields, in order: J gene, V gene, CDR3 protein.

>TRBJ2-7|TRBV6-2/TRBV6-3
ASSYRVSGASYEQY
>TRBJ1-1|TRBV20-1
SASSGAAVEAF
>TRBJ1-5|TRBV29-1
SVVSQGGQPQH
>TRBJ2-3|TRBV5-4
ASSSLAGGKSDTQY
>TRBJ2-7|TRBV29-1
SSLSESYEQY
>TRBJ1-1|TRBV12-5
ASAPGSYTEAF
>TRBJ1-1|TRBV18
ASAEGQNTEAF
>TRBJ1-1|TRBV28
ASISQGVMNTEAF
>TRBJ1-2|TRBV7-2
ASRRDSHYGYT
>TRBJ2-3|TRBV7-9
ASSLAGTTITQY
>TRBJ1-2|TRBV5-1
ASSPQTGGEYGYT
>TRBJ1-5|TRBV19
ASSWDRDQPQH
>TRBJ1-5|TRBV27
ASSWTGLYQPQH
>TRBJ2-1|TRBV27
ASSGQGLLGAYNEQF
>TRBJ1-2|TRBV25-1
ASSPGQIPNYGYT
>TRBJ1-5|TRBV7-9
ASSFAGTSNQPQH
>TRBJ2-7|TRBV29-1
SVEDEPTNEQY
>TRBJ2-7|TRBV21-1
AIPTASSYEQY
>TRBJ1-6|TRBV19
ASSSGQGTSPLH
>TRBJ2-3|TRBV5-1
ASSFGESTDTQY
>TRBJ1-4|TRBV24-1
ATSDPRGSGEKLF
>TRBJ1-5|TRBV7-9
ASSMGDSSNQPQH
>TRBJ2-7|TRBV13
ASSPSGRGRDEQY
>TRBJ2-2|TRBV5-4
ASSHSNTGELF
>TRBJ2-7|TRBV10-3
AISESSGSFSYEQY
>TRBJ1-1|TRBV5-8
ASSLEGGNTEAF
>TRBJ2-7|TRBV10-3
AISETGNAYEQY
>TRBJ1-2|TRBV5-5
ASSFVPGENYGYT
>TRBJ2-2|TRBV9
ASTKGGLFDTGELF
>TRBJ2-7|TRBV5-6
ASSLELAQYEQY
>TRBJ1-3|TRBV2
ASTYDTLSSGNTIY
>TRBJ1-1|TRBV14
ASSYHHRRIMNTEAF
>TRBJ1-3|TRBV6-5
ASSYSRGSGNTIY
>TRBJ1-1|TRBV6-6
ASSWDRGTEAF
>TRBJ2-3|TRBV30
AWGLAGGDTQY
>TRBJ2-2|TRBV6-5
ASKLAGAFTGELF
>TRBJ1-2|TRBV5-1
ASSLSVAGEGGYT
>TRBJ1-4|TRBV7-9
ASSPRTGENEKLF
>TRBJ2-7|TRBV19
ASSLLGGAYEQY
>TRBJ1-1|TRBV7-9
ASSLYQGTEAF
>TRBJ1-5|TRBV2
ASSGPGKNQPQH
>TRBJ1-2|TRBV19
ASSIAATVYGYT
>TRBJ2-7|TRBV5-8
ASLSRKRIHEQY
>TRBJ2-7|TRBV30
AWSVGRLADLYEQY
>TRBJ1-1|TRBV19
AREMRRTEAF
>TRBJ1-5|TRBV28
ASSNRQGAGQPQH
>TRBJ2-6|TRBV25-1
ASSERSGANVLT
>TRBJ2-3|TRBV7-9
ASRHQDRKGDTDTQY
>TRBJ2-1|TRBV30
AWSVAGGSPGEQF
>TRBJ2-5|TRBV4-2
ASSQASGGTQETQY
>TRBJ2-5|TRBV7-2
ASKDRGRGLETQY
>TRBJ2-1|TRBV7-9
ASSPGQNNEQF